The 30 T cell receptor beta chains below come from one sample, sequenced in a study of T cells in women clearing cervical HPV infection. Sequenced by immunoSEQ multiplex PCR; TCRdb stores in-frame clones only, minus some. The listing records 29,000 or so clones. Sequencing was performed on blood buffy coat. The receptors here all came from a woman aged 18 to 75 with a cervical HPV16 infection that either progressed to CIN3+ or cleared (not recorded which).

The CDR3 sequence: CASRDRGADTQYF. The part of the CDR3 DNA that was read is TGTGCCAGTAGGGACAGGGGAGCAGATACG. V and J are TRBV19 and TRBJ2-3; 9 bases match TRBD1. The CDR3 end falls 3 residues outside the read, so it is completed with the germline J gene. Germline lookup yields CDR1 LNHDA and CDR2 SQIVND (reference sequence). V lost 6 bases, J lost 4 bases, and 2 bases stayed unmatched. This CDR3 has 13 residues.

The DNA read from the CDR3 is TGTGCCAGCAGCCCTACCCCGGGACAGGGGGCTAACACC. Its translation is CASSPTPGQGANT. The full CDR3 sequence reads CASSPTPGQGANTIYF. The V call is TRBV7-6, the J call TRBJ1-3; 12 bases line up with TRBD1. The read falls 3 residues short of the CDR3 end, and the missing part is taken from the germline J gene. In germline, CDR1 is SGHVS, CDR2 FNYEAQ. After removal of 5 bases from V and 7 bases from J, the junction contained 9 bases not matched to a gene. CDR3 length: 16 amino acids.

As concerns this clone: The read ends 3 residues before the CDR3 terminus; that terminus is restored from the germline J gene. The chain combines TRBV6-1 with TRBJ1-3, with TRBD1 matching over 7 bases. CDR3 length: 14 amino acids. Germline V gene sequence: CDR1 MNHNS, CDR2 SASEGT. J was trimmed by 4 bases and V by 3 bases; bases with no gene match: 3. The CDR3 sequence is CASSDPGQGNTIYF. The CDR3 bases that were read are TGTGCCAGCAGTGATCCGGGACAGGGAAACACC.

Concerning this clone: The sequence runs out 3 residues before the end of the CDR3; the remainder is reconstructed from the germline J gene. The sample contains more than one DNA sequence encoding this CDR3. The genes are TRBV7-2 and TRBJ1-3; D not certain. The germline CDR1 and CDR2 sequences are SGHTA and FQGNSA. The CDR3 is made up of 13 amino acids. Trimming took 5 bases from V and 2 from J, leaving 7 bases between them. The CDR3 DNA, read in part, is TGTGCCAGCAGCCCTTCGGCTGGAAACACC. It encodes CASSPSAGNT. The full CDR3 reads CASSPSAGNTIYF. The full variable domain, its missing parts supplied by reference TRBV7-2 and TRBJ1-3, is GAGVSQSPSNKVTEKGKDVELRCDPISGHTALYWYRQSLGQGLEFLIYFQGNSAPDKSGLPSDRFSAERTGGSVSTLTIQRTQQEDSAVYLCASSPSAGNTIYFGEGSWLTVV.

To note about this clone: The read ends 3 residues before the CDR3 terminus; that terminus is restored from the germline J gene. The chain couples TRBV6-4 to TRBJ2-1; 8 bases line up with TRBD2. Germline V gives CDR1 MRHNA, CDR2 SNTAGT. The ends lost 3 bases at V and 4 bases at J; junction bases unmatched: 5. The CDR3 spans 15 residues. Here the CDR3 reads CASSEKAGAYNEQFF. The sequenced CDR3 bases are TGTGCCAGCAGTGAGAAAGCGGGAGCGTACAATGAG.

Comment on this clone: The sequence runs out 3 residues before the end of the CDR3; the remainder is reconstructed from the germline J gene. The rearrangement links TRBV18 to TRBJ1-1; 7 bases line up with TRBD1. Trimming at V came to 4 bases and at J to 3 bases, leaving 5 bases not matched to a gene. This CDR3 is built from 14 residues. Germline CDR1 and CDR2: KGHSH and LQKENI. CDR3 loop: CASSRQGGDTEAFF. CDR3 bases read: TGTGCCAGCTCACGACAGGGCGGGGACACTGAA.

The DNA read from the CDR3 is TGTGCCATCAGTGAGAATCGGGGTGGTATGTACGAG. Translation gives CAISENRGGMYE. The CDR3 in its entirety is CAISENRGGMYEQYF. The J gene is TRBJ2-7, the V gene TRBV10-3; a possible D gene is TRBD2 (5 bases). The observed sequence ends 3 residues before the CDR3 terminus, with the missing tail filled in from the germline J gene. The V gene's germline CDR1 is ENHRY and CDR2 SYGVKD. This CDR3 has 15 amino acids. V lost 2 bases, J lost 4 bases, and 15 bases lay in between.

A word on this clone: The sequence runs out 3 residues before the end of the CDR3; the remainder is reconstructed from the germline J gene. The J gene is TRBJ2-7, the V gene TRBV15; D perhaps matches TRBD1 (6 bases). Germline CDR1 is LNHNV and CDR2 is YYDKDF (reference sequence). The V end lost 8 bases, the J end lost 5 bases, and 22 bases lay between the germline ends. CDR3 length: 15 residues. The CDR3 loop is CATSRDTRRGNEQYF. The sequenced CDR3 bases are TGTGCCACCTCCAGGGACACCCGACGAGGGAACGAG.

With respect to this clone: From the germline J gene comes the end of the CDR3, since the read stops 3 residues before it. The chain has TRBV7-9 and TRBJ2-1; unclear D gene. Looked up from germline, CDR1 is SEHNR and CDR2 is FQNEAQ (reference sequence). Deletions cut 1 base from V and 9 bases from J, with 13 bases between. CDR3 length equals 14 residues. Incomplete CDR3 DNA: TGTGCCAGCAGCTTAGGTTTTTCGAGGTTTGAG. Its protein is CASSLGFSRFE. The CDR3 as a whole reads CASSLGFSRFEQFF.

Of note for this clone: The read finishes 3 residues shy of the CDR3 end, and the germline J gene is used to complete it. This chain uses TRBV30 with TRBJ1-5, with TRBD1 as a possible D gene (5 bases). CDR1 is GTSNPN, CDR2 SVGIG, per germline (reference sequence). The V end lost 4 bases, the J end lost 6 bases, and 10 bases lay between the germline ends. The CDR3 length is 12 residues. The CDR3 sequence: CAWKQEGQPQHF. The CDR3 bases that were read are TGTGCCTGGAAACAGGAAGGTCAGCCC.

As concerns this clone: Read sequence stops 3 residues before the CDR3 end, and the germline J gene provides the missing end. Different DNA sequences within this sample yield the same CDR3. The rearrangement uses TRBV29-1 and TRBJ2-1; 14 positions agree with TRBD2. V dropped 6 bases and J dropped 3; count of bases not matched to a gene: 4. The germline V gene has CDR1 SQVTM and CDR2 ANQGSEA. This CDR3 region has 15 residues. Here the CDR3 reads CSVRGLAGGYNEQFF. The DNA read from the CDR3 is TGCAGCGTCCGCGGACTAGCGGGGGGCTACAATGAG.

Comments on this clone: Read data end 3 residues before the CDR3 end; the end is taken from the germline J gene. The chain is built from TRBV27 and TRBJ2-1, with TRBD2 matching 10 bases. Germline loops: CDR1 MNHEY, CDR2 SMNVEV (reference sequence). This CDR3 has 15 residues. V shed 4 bases, J shed 6 bases, and the junction held 6 bases outside the gene matches. Partial CDR3 DNA: TGTGCCAGCAGTTCCCGAGCGGGAGGGCCCAATGAG. It translates to CASSSRAGGPNE. In full, the CDR3 is CASSSRAGGPNEQFF.

For this clone: Read data end 3 residues before the CDR3 end; the end is taken from the germline J gene. The chain has TRBV2 and TRBJ2-7, with 7 bases identical to TRBD2. The CDR3 spans 12 residues. Germline loops: CDR1 SNHLY, CDR2 FYNNEI. Germline trimming cut 8 bases from V and 4 bases from J; bases unmatched to any gene: 5. CDR3 DNA, as far as it was read: TGTGCCAGCGGGCTTAGCGGGTACGAG. This translates into CASGLSGYE. In full, the CDR3 reads CASGLSGYEQYF.

On this clone: The missing CDR3 end, 3 residues past where the read stops, is filled in from the germline J gene. This chain joins TRBV11-2 and TRBJ2-7; the D is unclear. The CDR3 runs to 13 residues. Germline V CDR1 and CDR2: SGHAT, FQNNGV. Trimming stripped 1 base from V and 6 bases from J, with 10 bases between. CDR3 DNA (partial): TGTGCCAGCAGCTTAGCTCTGGCGGCCGAG. Translated: CASSLALAAE. In full, the CDR3 reads CASSLALAAEQYF.

Regarding this clone: The CDR3 is cut off 3 residues early in the read; its end comes from the germline J gene. The J gene is TRBJ1-5, the V gene TRBV7-9; 7 positions agree with TRBD1. Germline V gene lookup returns CDR1 SEHNR and CDR2 FQNEAQ (reference sequence). The CDR3 is made up of 15 amino acids. V shed 3 bases, J shed 4 bases, and the junction held 6 bases outside the gene matches. The CDR3 protein is CASSLGPGQNQPQHF. Incomplete CDR3 DNA: TGTGCCAGCAGCTTGGGCCCGGGACAGAATCAGCCC.

Of note for this clone: The read stops 3 residues short of the end of the CDR3; the missing end is completed from the germline J gene. The chain recombines TRBV20-1 with TRBJ2-3, with 12 bases identical to TRBD1. The germline gives CDR1 DFQATT, CDR2 SNEGSKA (reference sequence). V shed 3 bases and J 4 bases; nucleotides not matched to a gene: 2. This CDR3 spans 14 amino acids. The CDR3 sequence is CSARGTGGADTQYF. Incomplete CDR3 DNA: TGCAGTGCTAGGGGGACAGGGGGCGCAGATACG.

Note on this clone: The CDR3 goes on 3 residues after the read ends, and that part is filled in from the germline J gene. The chain is built from TRBV5-1 and TRBJ2-4; TRBD2 agrees at 7 bases. V trimming: 3 bases; J trimming: 3 bases; junction bases outside the gene matches: 12. This CDR3 comprises 17 residues. In germline, CDR1 is SGHRS, CDR2 YFSETQ. The CDR3 bases that were read are TGCGCCAGCAGCTCCTCTGCGGGAGCCGTGGGCAAAAACATT. Translating gives CASSSSAGAVGKNI. The full CDR3 reads CASSSSAGAVGKNIQYF. The entire variable domain, with the rest obtained from reference TRBV5-1 and TRBJ2-4, is as follows: KAGVTQTPRYLIKTRGQQVTLSCSPISGHRSVSWYQQTPGQGLQFLFEYFSETQRNKGNFPGRFSGRQFSNSRSEMNVSTLELGDSALYLCASSSSAGAVGKNIQYFGAGTRLSVL.

Remarks on this clone: The read halts 3 residues ahead of the CDR3 end, with the missing end drawn from the germline J gene. The V call is TRBV29-1, the J call TRBJ2-5, with D unresolved. The CDR3 runs 12 residues. V shed 7 bases and J shed 5 bases, with 14 bases lying between them. Germline CDR1 and CDR2: SQVTM and ANQGSEA. CDR3 in amino acids: CSAVVVGETQYF. The CDR3 bases that were read are TGCAGCGCGGTAGTAGTAGGGGAGACC.

A remark on this clone: From the germline J gene comes the end of the CDR3, since the read stops 3 residues before it. The chain combines TRBV19 with TRBJ2-7; D unresolved. The CDR3 is 14 amino acids. The germline V gene has CDR1 LNHDA and CDR2 SQIVND (reference sequence). Trimming shortened V by 1 base and J by 2 bases, and 9 bases separated the two germline ends. The CDR3 reads CASSIGANPYEQYF. The sequenced part of the CDR3 DNA is TGTGCCAGTAGTATAGGAGCCAATCCCTACGAG.

In the case of this clone: The sequenced fragment ends 3 residues before the CDR3 boundary, so the rest is inferred from the germline J gene. V is TRBV29-1 and J is TRBJ1-1; D might be TRBD1 (5 bases). The CDR3 has 10 residues. Per the germline V gene, CDR1 is SQVTM and CDR2 is ANQGSEA. The CDR3 sequence: CSVGGGRAFF. The sequenced part of the CDR3 DNA is TGCAGCGTTGGGGGGGGGAGA. Full variable domain (remainder filled in from reference TRBV29-1 and TRBJ1-1): SAVISQKPSRDICQRGTSLTIQCQVDSQVTMMFWYRQQPGQSLTLIATANQGSEATYESGFVIDKFPISRPNLTFSTLTVSNMSPEDSSIYLCSVGGGRAFFGQGTRLTVV.

Turning to this clone: The read halts 3 residues ahead of the CDR3 end, with the missing end drawn from the germline J gene. This chain connects TRBV5-1 to TRBJ2-7; 10 positions agree with TRBD2. From germline, CDR1 is SGHRS and CDR2 YFSETQ. The CDR3 length is 15 residues. J was trimmed by 6 bases and V by 2 bases; bases with no gene match: 8. The CDR3 here is CASSFSGTSALEQYF. CDR3 DNA, as far as it was read: TGCGCCAGCAGCTTTTCCGGGACTAGCGCCCTCGAG.

About this clone: The read comes to an end 3 residues before the CDR3 does, leaving the germline J gene to fill in the end. This chain connects TRBV19 to TRBJ1-5; D is unclear. This CDR3 spans 14 amino acids. The ends were cut back, 3 bases at V and 7 bases at J, with 13 bases in the middle. The germline gives CDR1 LNHDA, CDR2 SQIVND (reference sequence). The sequenced CDR3 bases are TGTGCCAGTAGTATTAAGGTGGCGGGGCAGCCC. Protein sequence: CASSIKVAGQP. The entire CDR3 reads CASSIKVAGQPQHF.

Comment on this clone: Read sequence stops 3 residues before the CDR3 end, and the germline J gene provides the missing end. The V gene is TRBV19, the J gene TRBJ1-2; D not resolved. Germline V gene sequence: CDR1 LNHDA, CDR2 SQIVND (reference sequence). CDR3 length: 12 amino acids. The sequenced CDR3 bases are TGTGCCAGTAGTATAGTGGGCTACGAC. This codes for CASSIVGYD. Given in full, the CDR3 is CASSIVGYDYTF.

CDR3 protein: CASSEALRNTIYF. CDR3 DNA, as far as it was read: TGTGCCAGCAGTGAAGCGCTAAGAAACACC. The gene calls are TRBV6-1 and TRBJ1-3; D unclear. The DNA ends 3 residues before the CDR3 does, and the rest of the CDR3 is filled in from the germline J gene. V lost 0 bases to trimming and J lost 5 bases, with 5 bases between them. The CDR3 runs to 13 residues. The germline CDR1 and CDR2 sequences are MNHNS and SASEGT.

As for this clone: The read halts 3 residues ahead of the CDR3 end, with the missing end drawn from the germline J gene. The chain carries TRBV5-1 and TRBJ2-1; 9 bases are a match to TRBD1. The CDR3 extends over 15 amino acids. Germline V CDR1 and CDR2: SGHRS, YFSETQ. Losses at the gene ends were 3 bases for V and 5 bases for J; bases not matched to a gene: 6. The CDR3 region is CASSSQGQGNNEQFF. The sequenced part of the CDR3 DNA is TGCGCCAGCAGCTCTCAGGGACAGGGTAACAATGAG. The full variable domain, completed using reference TRBV5-1 and TRBJ2-1, is KAGVTQTPRYLIKTRGQQVTLSCSPISGHRSVSWYQQTPGQGLQFLFEYFSETQRNKGNFPGRFSGRQFSNSRSEMNVSTLELGDSALYLCASSSQGQGNNEQFFGPGTRLTVL.

As for this clone: The read finishes 3 residues shy of the CDR3 end, and the germline J gene is used to complete it. The chain couples TRBV7-2 to TRBJ2-5; the D gene is possibly TRBD1 (6 bases). V gave up 5 bases and J gave up 2 bases, with 15 bases separating them. The CDR3 is 15 residues long. CDR1 is SGHTA, CDR2 FQGNSA, per germline. The chain's CDR3 is CASSQRPGQQETQYF. The covered CDR3 bases are TGTGCCAGCAGCCAAAGACCCGGACAGCAAGAGACC.

Worth noting for this clone: The read ends 3 residues before the CDR3 terminus; that terminus is restored from the germline J gene. The genes are TRBV5-1 and TRBJ2-3; a possible D gene is TRBD1 (5 bases). V dropped 0 bases and J dropped 4 bases, with 9 bases sitting between them. This CDR3 region has 14 residues. The V gene's germline CDR1 is SGHRS and CDR2 YFSETQ. CDR3 DNA (partial): TGCGCCAGCAGCTTGGGTAGGGGTCCAGATACG. Translation: CASSLGRGPDT. Given in full, the CDR3 is CASSLGRGPDTQYF.

Concerning this clone itself: The sequence runs out 3 residues before the end of the CDR3; the remainder is reconstructed from the germline J gene. The same CDR3 can be traced to other DNA sequences in this sample. The rearrangement uses TRBV18 and TRBJ2-7; TRBD1 aligns across 7 bases. Germline values: CDR1 KGHSH, CDR2 LQKENI. The junction had 2 bases not matched to a gene; V was cut back by 0 bases and J by 3 bases. This CDR3 has 14 residues. CDR3 sequence: CASSPPGQFYEQYF. The CDR3 DNA, read in part, is TGTGCCAGCTCACCACCGGGACAGTTCTACGAG.

Details on this clone: Read sequence stops 3 residues before the CDR3 end, and the germline J gene provides the missing end. The chain employs TRBV29-1 and TRBJ1-2, with 7 bases aligning to TRBD1. The CDR3 consists of 12 residues. The trim removed 6 bases at V and 4 bases at J, leaving 5 bases unmatched. The germline V gene encodes CDR1 SQVTM and CDR2 ANQGSEA. The sequenced CDR3 bases are TGCAGCGTAGACAGGGTTGGCTATGGC. The encoded protein is CSVDRVGYG. From start to end, the CDR3 is CSVDRVGYGYTF.

About this clone itself: The CDR3 end lies 3 residues beyond the end of the read and is filled in from the germline J gene. The chain carries TRBV7-9 and TRBJ2-5, with D perhaps matching TRBD1 (6 bases). The CDR3 is made up of 14 amino acids. Germline V CDR1 and CDR2: SEHNR, FQNEAQ (reference sequence). Trimming shortened V by 5 bases and J by 4 bases, and 14 bases separated the two germline ends. The CDR3 loop is CASSQLQGGETQYF. The sequenced CDR3 bases are TGTGCCAGCAGCCAACTACAGGGTGGAGAGACC.